This T cell receptor beta chain was identified during a study of blood T cells in healthy people across ages (dated by TCRdb to about 2015). With respect to the entire study: In model experiments, template switching captured roughly one uniquely barcoded TCR beta cDNA molecule for every two T cells. The study measured age-related changes in TCR beta repertoire diversity using deep sequencing normalized with unique cDNA molecular identifiers. The donors were split into four age groups: young (average 16 years), middle-aged (roughly 40), aged (about 62) and long-lived (over 75). Donors of different ages were randomly distributed across sequencing lanes to avoid experimental bias. Using the same blood draw, the study looked at two additional independent replicas of 1 million unique cDNA reads for two donors, one aged 18 to 30 and the other aged 80 or older.

Receptor libraries were prepared by 5' RACE. For sequencing, an Illumina HiSeq 2500 was employed. A second PCR of about 6 to 12 cycles was run with a J-beta primer mix and a sample-barcoded 5' primer. A template-switch 5' adaptor carrying 12 random nucleotides introduced a unique molecular identifier onto each TCR beta cDNA molecule. At least 3 million CDR3-containing paired-end reads were obtained from each sample. The Mint cDNA synthesis kit, primed by a TRBC-specific oligonucleotide, was used to synthesize first-strand cDNA from all RNA. All cDNA was treated with uracil-DNA glycosylase and then went through a first 18-cycle PCR with the universal primers M1SS and BC2_uni_R. In the authors' own workflow: Each sample was normalized by randomly selecting 1 million high-quality reads, each carrying a distinct molecular identifier. Instead of being binned into consensus sequences, reads that shared molecular identifiers were thrown out. MiTCR, run with a Q25 quality threshold and the strictest error-elimination algorithm, handled CDR3 identification, clonotype clustering and error correction. A nonparametric unseen species model using Euler transformation provided a lower-bound estimate of total TCR beta diversity. Clones were called with MiXCR by TCRdb after fastp trimmed the public reads at Q25, and only in-frame beta chains were retained. Each CDR3 protein gets just one entry, which takes the most common genes and DNA from the rows behind it. TCRdb, not the authors, supplied the V and J calls. The sample data list around 1,700,000 distinct CDR3 sequences, and 25% to 30% of these were observed just once. The top ten hold 7% to 9% of the sample.

The donors were under 40 Caucasian individuals from Russia, aged roughly 6 to 90 years, who were systemically healthy. Around 10 milliliters of peripheral blood were collected from each donor into EDTA-treated Vacutainer tubes. Ficoll-Paque density-gradient centrifugation was used to isolate PBMCs, with at least 7 million obtained per sample. Total RNA, at least 5 micrograms per sample, was extracted from PBMCs with Trizol reagent. For every donor, an aliquot of PBMCs went through flow cytometry to measure the percentages of naive CD45RAhigh/CD27high T cells. Results the study describes overall, beyond this receptor: As age increased, observed TCR beta diversity per million T cells dropped in a roughly linear way, and a significant reduction was already evident by age approximately 40. Estimates of total diversity from one million sequenced T cells were regarded as lower bounds and underestimates. A strong correlation was found between observed TCR beta diversity and the percentage of naive T cells measured by flow cytometry. The long-lived group showed more naive CD4+ T cells, fewer expanded clones and increased TCR diversity than the aged group, suggesting age selection. Because profiling used bulk unsorted PBMCs, naive and antigen-experienced compartments could not be compared conclusively. Because the CMV infection status of the donors was unknown, age-related changes in expanded clonotypes may potentially have been confounded.

This clonotype was seen a handful of times. Its antigen remains unidentified. Base qualities are not at hand, and no much larger clone is one base apart. According to the germline V gene (reference sequence), CDR1 reads DFQATT and CDR2 reads SNEGSKA. Taken from cysteine to phenylalanine, the CDR3 has 14 residues. The DNA shown is the 42-base CDR3, in frame from base 1. The receptor was isolated from a young woman in good health. This chain is built from TRBV20-1 and TRBJ2-3, and perhaps TRBD1 as D gene, on 5 matching bases. The sequenced sample was blood. The sequenced DNA: TGCAGCAGCCCAGGGTACTATAGCACAGATACGCAGTATTTT. It translates as CSSPGYYSTDTQYF.